A selection of T cell receptor beta chains follows, all from one sample in a study of CD8 T cells in Susac syndrome. TCRdb independently ran MiXCR on the immunoSEQ multiplex PCR reads; one entry per CDR3 protein. The table records about 70,000 distinct CDR3 sequences, roughly 95% of them present only once. The sequencing sample was made of CD4+ T cells from PBMCs. The receptors stem from a human donor with multiple sclerosis. Both conserved end residues are trimmed from each CDR3. A D gene is named only where the DNA matches it firmly.

j_call v_call d_call cdr3_aa
TRBJ2-6 TRBV5-1 - ASSLEDSGANVLT
TRBJ2-7 TRBV5-4 - ASSILGHVGEQY
TRBJ2-3 TRBV27 TRBD1 ASSAWTGSTDTQY
TRBJ1-2 TRBV6-5 - ASSYSTGRVNGYT
TRBJ2-5 TRBV15 - ATSRDQARRGRETQY
TRBJ2-7 TRBV12-3/TRBV12-4 TRBD2 ASTLGEGRHEQY
TRBJ2-5 TRBV7-2 - ASSLTGTETQY
TRBJ1-2 TRBV7-9 - ASSARQPGVYGYT
TRBJ1-2 TRBV5-4 TRBD1 ASTRQGGFTLGYT
TRBJ2-3 TRBV12-3/TRBV12-4 TRBD2 ASSLVPGLAGERADTQY
TRBJ2-3 TRBV18 TRBD2 ASSRTSGDTDTQY
TRBJ1-1 TRBV11-3 - ASSLRRGAGSEAF
TRBJ1-2 TRBV7-2 - ASSPERRGYT
TRBJ2-7 TRBV10-3 TRBD2 AIRSGGAQGPEQY
TRBJ1-5 TRBV6-5 - ASSYSMGGLSNQPQH
TRBJ1-5 TRBV29-1 - SVEDRPNQPQH
TRBJ2-5 TRBV29-1 - SVDKGAETQY
TRBJ1-1 TRBV3-1 - ASSQVSTGTEAF
TRBJ1-6 TRBV12-3/TRBV12-4 - ASSLRGTYNSPLH
TRBJ2-6 TRBV12-3/TRBV12-4 TRBD2 ASSLPRGRASGANVLT
TRBJ2-2 TRBV12-3/TRBV12-4 - ASSLRGAGELF
TRBJ2-1 TRBV12-3/TRBV12-4 TRBD2 ASRLAFNEQF
TRBJ2-2 TRBV7-9 - ASDRDIANTGELF
TRBJ1-4 TRBV12-3/TRBV12-4 - ASSFYGEKLF
TRBJ1-1 TRBV20-1 - SAGDTEAF